This paragraph covers one T cell receptor beta chain sequence. What it recognizes is unknown. Other nucleotide sequences from this sample produce the same CDR3. This specimen comes from a study of shared clonotypes between healthy human individuals. General observations from the study: A reduction in generation probabilities was seen for non-shared clonotypes relative to those shared by all four donors.

Here immunoSEQ multiplex PCR was the method, and the copy in TCRdb shows in-frame clones only, minus some. The top ten clones hold less than 2% of a sample with some 2.1 million clones, 85% to 95% of them seen once. Germline assignment: CDR1 SGHNT and CDR2 YYREEE (reference sequence). The CDR3 length is 11 residues. Between the trimmed V and J ends, which lost 0 bases and 5 bases, there was a span of 3 bases. Only CD45RO-negative cells positively selected for CCR7 counted as naive CD8 cells, so terminally differentiated effector memory CD45RA+ cells were excluded. The chain recombines TRBV5-4 with TRBJ2-7; no definite D call. The TCR was taken from a man between 18 and 35 years old in good health. Some clones in this sample may be carry-over from other donors' samples. Source material: naive CD8+ T cells from PBMCs. The CDR3 sequence: CASSLVNEQYF. The CDR3 region has the DNA TGTGCCAGCAGCTTGGTAAACGAGCAGTACTTC.